These 25 T cell receptor beta chains were sequenced from one sample in a study of cytomegalovirus exposure and HLA in healthy donors. Generated by immunoSEQ multiplex PCR, the TCRdb table keeps only in-frame clones and is missing some. The table shows about 220,000 clones, with about 86% occurring only once. Material: PBMCs. The receptors were sampled from a man aged 18 to 35 in good health and CMV-seronegative.

V and J are TRBV10-2 and TRBJ2-2; TRBD2 agrees at 9 bases. The CDR3 spans 15 residues. From germline, CDR1 is WSHSY and CDR2 SAAADI. Germline trimming cut 7 bases from V and 3 bases from J; bases unmatched to any gene: 6. DNA for the CDR3: TGCGCCAGCACCGGCGGGAGGGTTTACACCGGGGAGCTGTTTTTT. Its protein product is CASTGGRVYTGELFF.

The CDR3 here is CASRGGHSTDTQYF. The CDR3 nucleotides read TGTGCCAGCAGGGGCGGACATAGCACAGATACGCAGTATTTT. This chain joins TRBV7-9 and TRBJ2-3; D is perhaps TRBD1 (5 bases). V was pared by 6 bases and J by 0 bases, with 10 bases between. The CDR3 totals 14 residues. The germline V gene encodes CDR1 SEHNR and CDR2 FQNEAQ (reference sequence). Drawing the rest from reference TRBV7-9 and TRBJ2-3, the complete variable domain is DTGVSQNPRHKITKRGQNVTFRCDPISEHNRLYWYRQTLGQGPEFLTYFQNEAQLEKSRLLSDRFSAERPKGSFSTLEIQRTEQGDSAMYLCASRGGHSTDTQYFGPGTRLTVL.

This chain links TRBV19 with TRBJ2-2; tentatively, D is TRBD1 (6 bases). V was pared by 5 bases and J by 3 bases, with 13 bases between. In germline, CDR1 is LNHDA, CDR2 SQIVND (reference sequence). The CDR3 has 15 amino acids. The CDR3 nucleotides are TGTGCCAGTAGTTTAACCGGGACACACACCGGGGAGCTGTTTTTT. Protein product: CASSLTGTHTGELFF.

The chain couples TRBV19 to TRBJ1-6; TRBD1 matches at 9 bases. The CDR3 spans 15 residues. With V trimmed by 8 bases and J by 5 bases, 7 bases remained unmatched. CDR1 is LNHDA, CDR2 SQIVND, per germline (reference sequence). The DNA of the CDR3 is TGTGCCAGTTCCACCGGGACAGGGAATAATTCACCCCTCCACTTT. This encodes CASSTGTGNNSPLHF.

The V call is TRBV18, the J call TRBJ2-7; D perhaps matches TRBD1 (6 bases). CDR3 length: 14 amino acids. In germline, CDR1 is KGHSH, CDR2 LQKENI. The germline V and J ends were trimmed by 4 bases and 3 bases, with 13 bases remaining between them. CDR3 bases: TGTGCCAGCTCACGCGGACAGAACGACTACGAGCAGTACTTC. This translates into CASSRGQNDYEQYF.

The CDR3 sequence is CASSLVGATNSPLHF. The CDR3 DNA reads as TGTGCCAGCAGCTTGGTAGGGGCCACGAATTCACCCCTCCACTTT. The chain joins TRBV5-4 to TRBJ1-6; the D gene is possibly TRBD1 (5 bases). V dropped 0 bases and J dropped 7 bases, with 11 bases sitting between them. The CDR3 totals 15 residues. CDR1 and CDR2 from the germline V gene are SGHNT and YYREEE (reference sequence).

The chain carries TRBV29-1 and TRBJ2-3; maybe TRBD2 (6 bases). V gave up 5 bases and J gave up 0 bases, with 18 bases separating them. The CDR3 spans 16 residues. In germline, CDR1 is SQVTM, CDR2 ANQGSEA. Here the CDR3 reads CSVLGLGAYSTDTQYF. The CDR3 coding sequence is TGCAGCGTTCTGGGACTGGGAGCATATAGCACAGATACGCAGTATTTT.

This clone occurred once. This chain links TRBV28 with TRBJ1-2, with D possibly matching TRBD1 (5 bases). This CDR3 region has 13 residues. V lost 3 bases to trimming and J lost 8 bases, with 13 bases between them. Germline CDR1 reads MDHEN; CDR2 reads SYDVKM. The CDR3 here is CASSFRDSRGYTF. CDR3 sequence (DNA): TGTGCCAGCAGTTTTCGGGACTCCCGAGGCTACACCTTC.

The J gene is TRBJ2-7, the V gene TRBV27, with TRBD2 identical over 11 bases. Germline assignment: CDR1 MNHEY and CDR2 SMNVEV (reference sequence). The V segment lost 5 bases and the J segment 2 bases; nucleotides outside the gene matches: 5. The CDR3 runs to 15 residues. CDR3 bases: TGTGCCAGCAGTCAGATAGCGGGAGGGCCCTACGAGCAGTACTTC. Amino acids: CASSQIAGGPYEQYF.

In this sample, this clone turned up once. The V call is TRBV27, the J call TRBJ1-5; 9 bases are shared with TRBD1. The CDR3 consists of 16 residues. Germline CDR1 is MNHEY and CDR2 is SMNVEV (reference sequence). V shed 7 bases, J shed 0 bases, and the junction held 7 bases outside the gene matches. CDR3 DNA: TGTGCCAGCAACCGAACAGGGGGCCTTAGCAATCAGCCCCAGCATTTT. As protein: CASNRTGGLSNQPQHF.

The chain links TRBV29-1 to TRBJ1-2; weak D call: TRBD1 (5 bases). The CDR3 is made up of 13 amino acids. Germline V CDR1 and CDR2: SQVTM, ANQGSEA. Trimming left V 7 bases short and J 4 bases short, with 16 bases between. CDR3 region: CSGTVGGSYGYTF. The CDR3 DNA sequence: TGCAGCGGGACGGTGGGGGGGAGCTATGGCTACACCTTC.

The chain combines TRBV18 with TRBJ1-2; D unclear. The V gene's germline CDR1 is KGHSH and CDR2 LQKENI. This CDR3 comprises 14 residues. V lost 2 bases to trimming and J lost 8 bases, with 15 bases between them. The CDR3 here is CASSPAAGGGGYTF. CDR3 nucleotides: TGTGCCAGCTCACCAGCAGCGGGTGGCGGCGGCTACACCTTC. The full variable domain, rest sourced from reference TRBV18 and TRBJ1-2, is NAGVMQNPRHLVRRRGQEARLRCSPMKGHSHVYWYRQLPEEGLKFMVYLQKENIIDESGMPKERFSAEFPKEGPSILRIQQVVRGDSAAYFCASSPAAGGGGYTFGSGTRLTVV.

CDR3 in amino acids: CASSLAGVVHQPQHF. CDR3 sequence (DNA): TGTGCCAGCAGCTTGGCAGGGGTGGTTCATCAGCCCCAGCATTTT. The chain recombines TRBV5-6 with TRBJ1-5; D is perhaps TRBD1 (6 bases). Trimming removed 0 bases from V and 5 bases from J, with 12 bases in between. There are 15 residues in the CDR3. CDR1 SGHDT and CDR2 YYEEEE come from the germline V gene.

The chain has TRBV28 and TRBJ2-3, with D possibly matching TRBD1 (6 bases). The CDR3 runs to 15 residues. Trimming removed 6 bases from V and 4 bases from J, with 17 bases in between. From germline, CDR1 is MDHEN and CDR2 SYDVKM. The CDR3 sequence: CASRPRGRPADTQYF. The CDR3 DNA reads TGTGCCAGCAGACCCAGGGGTCGGCCCGCAGATACGCAGTATTTT.

This clone has just one count. This chain uses TRBV7-2 with TRBJ1-2; 7 bases agree with TRBD1. With 0 bases clipped from V and 4 bases from J, the junction kept 2 bases outside the gene matches. Looked up from germline, CDR1 is SGHTA and CDR2 is FQGNSA. This CDR3 has 14 residues. The CDR3 sequence: CASSLAAGGYGYTF. Here the CDR3 DNA reads TGTGCCAGCAGCTTAGCGGCAGGGGGCTATGGCTACACCTTC. Combining the CDR3 with reference TRBV7-2 and TRBJ1-2 gives the whole variable domain GAGVSQSPSNKVTEKGKDVELRCDPISGHTALYWYRQSLGQGLEFLIYFQGNSAPDKSGLPSDRFSAERTGGSVSTLTIQRTQQEDSAVYLCASSLAAGGYGYTFGSGTRLTVV.

The rearrangement joins TRBV27 to TRBJ2-7; 9 nucleotides match TRBD2. Looked up from germline, CDR1 is MNHEY and CDR2 is SMNVEV (reference sequence). There are 14 residues in the CDR3. The J segment lost 2 bases and the V segment lost 5 bases, leaving 4 bases of the junction unmatched. CDR3 in DNA: TGTGCCAGCAGTATAGCGGGAGTGACCTACGAGCAGTACTTC. It specifies CASSIAGVTYEQYF.

The count of this clone is one. The chain carries TRBV2 and TRBJ2-5; D might be TRBD1 (7 bases). The CDR3 sequence is 16 residues long. Trimming took 7 bases from V and 4 from J, leaving 22 bases between them. The germline V gene has CDR1 SNHLY and CDR2 FYNNEI. The CDR3 sequence: CASTSNLRQGGETQYF. As DNA, the CDR3 is TGTGCCAGCACCTCAAACCTTAGACAGGGAGGAGAGACCCAGTACTTC.

The chain links TRBV4-3 to TRBJ1-4, with D possibly being TRBD1 (6 bases). The CDR3 loop spans 16 amino acids. Trimming took 0 bases from V and 8 from J, leaving 16 bases between them. Germline V CDR1 and CDR2: LGHNA, YSLEER. The CDR3 reads CASSQDPGGGAEKLFF. As DNA, the CDR3 is TGCGCCAGCAGCCAAGATCCGGGCGGGGGCGCGGAAAAACTGTTTTTT.

The V call is TRBV6-4, the J call TRBJ2-7, with TRBD1 as a possible D gene (5 bases). The ends were cut back, 2 bases at V and 6 bases at J, with 8 bases in the middle. The germline CDR1 and CDR2 sequences are MRHNA and SNTAGT. This CDR3 region has 12 residues. The CDR3 spells CASSDQGSEQYF. For the CDR3, the DNA is TGTGCCAGCAGTGACCAGGGCTCCGAGCAGTACTTC.

The chain has TRBV7-9 and TRBJ2-7; 7 bases fit TRBD1. The trim removed 2 bases at V and 0 bases at J, leaving 1 base unmatched. This CDR3 is 14 amino acids long. CDR1 and CDR2 from the germline V gene are SEHNR and FQNEAQ (reference sequence). The CDR3 sequence is CASSLNRGSYEQYF. Written as DNA, the CDR3 is TGTGCCAGCAGCTTAAACAGGGGCTCCTACGAGCAGTACTTC.

This rearrangement joins TRBV6-5 to TRBJ2-1; no clear D gene. Germline CDR1 and CDR2: MNHEY and SVGAGI. V lost 0 bases and J lost 3, with 6 bases in between. This CDR3 contains 14 residues. The CDR3 DNA reads as TGTGCCAGCAGTTACTCGAATAGCTACAATGAGCAGTTCTTC. Translation gives CASSYSNSYNEQFF.

The V gene is TRBV7-9, the J gene TRBJ2-5, with D possibly being TRBD2 (6 bases). Germline V CDR1 and CDR2: SEHNR, FQNEAQ (reference sequence). V lost 3 bases, J lost 5 bases, and 13 bases lay in between. This CDR3 has 14 residues. This CDR3 reads CASSFLPGVETQYF. In DNA, the CDR3 is TGTGCCAGCAGCTTTCTTCCGGGAGTTGAGACCCAGTACTTC.

The rearrangement joins TRBV6-1 to TRBJ2-1, with 7 nucleotides matching TRBD2. Germline trimming cut 7 bases from V and 6 bases from J; bases unmatched to any gene: 9. Germline CDR1 and CDR2: MNHNS and SASEGT. The length of the CDR3 is 14 residues. CDR3 in amino acids: CASITGGGGNEQFF. The CDR3 DNA follows: TGTGCCAGCATCACGGGGGGAGGAGGCAATGAGCAGTTCTTC.

V and J are TRBV14 and TRBJ2-7; 8 bases match TRBD1. The CDR3 runs to 13 residues. Unmatched junction bases numbered 2, after V lost 5 bases and J lost 2 bases. Per the germline V gene, CDR1 is SGHDN and CDR2 is FVKESK. The CDR3 spells CASSGQGTYEQYF. The CDR3 region has the DNA TGTGCCAGCAGCGGACAGGGAACCTACGAGCAGTACTTC.

V and J are TRBV29-1 and TRBJ1-4; D remains ambiguous. The V gene lost 4 bases and the J gene lost 5 bases, with 5 bases spanning the gap. Germline V gene lookup returns CDR1 SQVTM and CDR2 ANQGSEA. The CDR3 spans 11 residues. CDR3 protein: CSVVQNEKLFF. CDR3 DNA: TGCAGCGTTGTTCAGAATGAAAAACTGTTTTTT.